A selection of T cell receptor beta chains follows, all from one sample in a study of blood T cells in healthy people across ages. TCRdb called the 5' RACE reads again in MiXCR, with one record for every CDR3 protein. The top ten clones hold 7.7% of a sample with about 1,500,000 distinct CDR3 sequences, 28% of them seen once. The sequencing input was blood. These receptors originate from a woman in her twenties or thirties in good health. The CDR3 runs from the conserved cysteine through the conserved F or W. A D gene is named only where the DNA matches it firmly. Clone size is shown for a subset of rows, as once, few, many or a class of expanded clone.

j_gene,d_gene,abundance,v_gene,CDR3nt,CDR3aa
TRBJ2-7,.,many,TRBV6-5,TGTGCCAGCAGTTACTCGACAGCGTCATACTACGAGCAGTACTTC,CASSYSTASYYEQYF
TRBJ1-1,.,.,TRBV24-1,TGTGCCACCAGTGATTCGTCTTCGGGTGAAACTTTCTTT,CATSDSSSGETFF
TRBJ2-5,.,few,TRBV6-2/TRBV6-3,TGTGCCAGCAGCCGAACCTTGGACAGCCAAGAGACCCAGTACTTC,CASSRTLDSQETQYF
TRBJ1-2,.,.,TRBV2,TGTGCCAGCAGCGCTGACAGGCCTAACTATGGCTACACCTTC,CASSADRPNYGYTF
TRBJ1-2,.,.,TRBV7-2,TGTGCCAGCAGCTTAGAGGGTCTCGTAGGCTACACCTTC,CASSLEGLVGYTF
TRBJ2-1,.,few,TRBV5-1,TGCGCCAGCAGCTTGGGGGGCGGCGGGATAAATGAGCAGTTCTTC,CASSLGGGGINEQFF
TRBJ2-7,.,few,TRBV7-2,TGTGCCAACAGCTCTGTCACGGACTACACCTACGAGCAGTACTTC,CANSSVTDYTYEQYF
TRBJ2-1,TRBD1,few,TRBV29-1,TGCAGCGTGGAGACAGGGTATGAGCAGTTCTTC,CSVETGYEQFF
TRBJ2-3,.,.,TRBV15,TGTGCCACCGGTGGGGATACGCAGTATTTT,CATGGDTQYF
TRBJ1-2,TRBD1,few,TRBV12-3/TRBV12-4,TGTGCCAGCAACCAGGACAGGAGCCATGGCTACACCTTC,CASNQDRSHGYTF
TRBJ2-5,.,few,TRBV28,TGTGCCAGCAGTTGGTCAAGAAGGGATGGTCCCCAGTACTTC,CASSWSRRDGPQYF
TRBJ2-3,.,.,TRBV5-1,TGCGCCAGTGCCGGGGGCCCGGATACGCAGTATTTT,CASAGGPDTQYF
TRBJ1-2,.,few,TRBV2,TGTGCCAGCAGTGGAAGTGAGGGGGGCTATGGCTACACCTTC,CASSGSEGGYGYTF
TRBJ1-1,.,.,TRBV29-1,TGCAGCCCGAGTATAAACACTGAAGCTTTCTTT,CSPSINTEAFF
TRBJ1-5,.,few,TRBV5-1,TGCGCCAGCAGCCCCGATGATCAGCCCCAGCATTTT,CASSPDDQPQHF
TRBJ2-1,TRBD2,few,TRBV20-1,TGCAGTGCTAGGGAAACTAGCGGGAGACCGGGGTACAATGAGCAGTTCTTC,CSARETSGRPGYNEQFF
TRBJ2-5,.,.,TRBV5-5,TGTGCCAGCAGCTTGAGACAGAGGCAAGAGACCCAGTACTTC,CASSLRQRQETQYF
TRBJ2-7,.,many,TRBV20-1,TGCAGTGCTAGACCGGGATCCAAAATCGACGAGCAGTACTTC,CSARPGSKIDEQYF
TRBJ2-4,.,.,TRBV2,TGTGCCAGCAGGGGGGCGGGTATAGCCAAAAACATTCAGTACTTC,CASRGAGIAKNIQYF
TRBJ2-7,TRBD2,few,TRBV18,TGTGCCAGCTCACCATTCCTAGCGGGGGCCTTGTACGAGCAGTACTTC,CASSPFLAGALYEQYF
TRBJ2-5,.,many,TRBV10-3,TGTGCCATCAGTGAGACCAGGGGAGAGACCCAGTACTTC,CAISETRGETQYF
TRBJ1-5,TRBD1,few,TRBV7-2,TGTGCCAGCAGCGCCAGGCCAGGGGGGTGGCGCAATCAGCCCCAGCATTTT,CASSARPGGWRNQPQHF
TRBJ2-3,TRBD2,many,TRBV29-1,TGCAGCGCAGGGACTAGCGGCACAGATACGCAGTATTTT,CSAGTSGTDTQYF
TRBJ2-7,TRBD2,.,TRBV7-2,TGTGCCAGCACCGGACTAGCGCCCAACAATGAGCAGTACTTC,CASTGLAPNNEQYF
TRBJ1-5,.,few,TRBV12-3/TRBV12-4,TGTTCCAGCAGTTATTACAGGGACCTCCATCAGCCCCAGCATTTT,CSSSYYRDLHQPQHF
TRBJ2-5,.,.,TRBV9,TGTGCCAGCAGCGTAGGTCCGGACACTGAGACCCAGTACTTC,CASSVGPDTETQYF
TRBJ2-1,.,many,TRBV7-9,TGTGCCAGCAGATTCGGCACCCAAGGGTATGAGCAGTTCTTC,CASRFGTQGYEQFF
TRBJ2-4,.,many,TRBV10-3,TGTGCCATCAGTGAGTCGGGGCCGATACTAGCCAAAAACATTCAGTACTTC,CAISESGPILAKNIQYF
TRBJ1-1,.,few,TRBV5-1,TGCGCCAGCGATTCGGGGGCGGCGAACACTGAAGCTTTCTTT,CASDSGAANTEAFF
TRBJ1-4,TRBD1,few,TRBV6-1,TGTGCCAGCAGTGAAGCTCCAGGGGGCAGAAAACTGTTTTTT,CASSEAPGGRKLFF
TRBJ2-7,.,.,TRBV14,TGTGCCAGCAGCCATGAACTAGTCTACGAGCAGTACTTC,CASSHELVYEQYF
TRBJ1-4,.,.,TRBV12-3/TRBV12-4,TGTGCCAGCAGTTCACCCGGGGCAGGGTTTAGGAAACTGTTTTTT,CASSSPGAGFRKLFF
TRBJ2-7,TRBD1,.,TRBV7-9,TGTGCCAGCAGCGTCGGGACAGGGCCGGGGGAGCAGTACTTC,CASSVGTGPGEQYF
TRBJ2-7,TRBD2,.,TRBV2,TGTGCCAGCAGAAAGCGGGAGGCGTCCTACGAGCAGTACTTC,CASRKREASYEQYF
TRBJ1-1,.,.,TRBV12-3/TRBV12-4,TGTGCCAGCAGTTTGTCGGGGTTCCCAACTGAAGCTTTCTTT,CASSLSGFPTEAFF
TRBJ2-1,TRBD2,.,TRBV2,TGTGCCAGCAGCCCTTCCTCCAGCGGGAGGGCCACAAATGAGCAGTTCTTC,CASSPSSSGRATNEQFF
TRBJ2-1,TRBD2,few,TRBV4-3,TGCGCCAGCAGCCAAACGACTAGCCCAGCCTACAATGAGCAGTTCTTC,CASSQTTSPAYNEQFF
TRBJ1-1,.,.,TRBV6-5,TGTGCCAGCAGTTACGACCCGGGGACTGAAGCTTTCTTT,CASSYDPGTEAFF
TRBJ2-7,.,.,TRBV20-1,TGCAGGGCCGAGGAGGAGCAGTACTTC,CRAEEEQYF
TRBJ2-7,.,.,TRBV5-1,TGCGCCAGCAGATCTGAAGAAGAGCAGTACTTC,CASRSEEEQYF
TRBJ2-3,TRBD2,many,TRBV20-1,TGCAGTGCTCGGACTAGCGGGGGGGTCGCAGATACGCAGTATTTT,CSARTSGGVADTQYF
TRBJ2-7,TRBD1,.,TRBV12-3/TRBV12-4,TGTGCCAGCAGTCTTGGGACAGTGGTCTCCTACGAGCAGTACTTC,CASSLGTVVSYEQYF
TRBJ2-7,TRBD2,many,TRBV10-2,TGCGCCAGCAGGCCAGTAAGGGCGGGAGAGGCCCCGGGACCCCAATACGAGCAGTACTTC,CASRPVRAGEAPGPQYEQYF
TRBJ2-1,TRBD2,.,TRBV3-1,TGTGCCAGCAGCCACGGGGCGGGGGTGGCCTACAATGAGCAGTTCTTC,CASSHGAGVAYNEQFF
TRBJ2-7,TRBD1,many,TRBV5-1,TGCGCCAGCAGCTTGACAGGGGCCACCTACTACGAGCAGTACTTC,CASSLTGATYYEQYF
TRBJ2-7,.,few,TRBV12-3/TRBV12-4,TGTGCCAGCAGCGGGGGCAGGGAAACCTACGAGCAGTACTTC,CASSGGRETYEQYF
TRBJ2-4,.,.,TRBV6-1,TGTGCCAGCAGTGTTTGGGGGTACATTCAGTACTTC,CASSVWGYIQYF
TRBJ1-3,.,.,TRBV20-1,TGCAGTGCTGCCACAGGGGGAAACACCATATATTTT,CSAATGGNTIYF
TRBJ2-3,.,few,TRBV4-2,TGTGCCAGCAGCCAAGGAGGGGGGACTAGCACAGATACGCAGTATTTT,CASSQGGGTSTDTQYF
TRBJ2-1,TRBD2,.,TRBV11-2,TGTGCCGGCAGCTTAATATTGAGGACTAGCGGGAGGAGGGCCTCCTACAATGAGCAGTTCTTC,CAGSLILRTSGRRASYNEQFF
TRBJ2-3,TRBD2,.,TRBV2,TGTGCCAGCAGTGACGGTAGCGGGGGAACCGCGGTGGATACGCAGTATTTT,CASSDGSGGTAVDTQYF
TRBJ2-7,.,many,TRBV4-3,TGCGCCAGCAGCCAAACGCAGGGGATCGACTACGAGCAGTACTTC,CASSQTQGIDYEQYF
TRBJ2-1,.,.,TRBV14,TGTGCCAGCAGCCAAGAAGTCCGGAGGAAGTTCTTC,CASSQEVRRKFF
TRBJ2-7,TRBD1,many,TRBV5-5,TGTGCCAGCAGCGCACCGGGACAGGGTACCTACGAGCAGTACTTC,CASSAPGQGTYEQYF
TRBJ1-1,TRBD1,few,TRBV7-3,TGTGCCAGCAGCTTAGGGGGACAGGGTGCTGAAGCTTTCTTT,CASSLGGQGAEAFF
TRBJ1-6,.,.,TRBV27,TGTGCCAGCAGTTTTGGGACCCCCGCAAGTTCACCCCTCCACTTT,CASSFGTPASSPLHF
TRBJ2-6,.,.,TRBV5-1,TGCGCCAGCAGCGTCTCCCCTAGTACATTCTCCCCTGGGGCCAACGTCCTGACTTTC,CASSVSPSTFSPGANVLTF
TRBJ2-1,.,.,TRBV11-2,TGTGCCAGCAGCCTGTCGGGACTTCCCAAGGATGAGCAGTTCTTC,CASSLSGLPKDEQFF
TRBJ2-3,TRBD1,once,TRBV20-1,TGCAGTGCTAGGAACCATAGGACAGGAGCCTACACAGATACGCAGGATTTT,CSARNHRTGAYTDTQDF
TRBJ2-5,.,few,TRBV14,TGTGCCAGCAGCCAAGTCGGCTTCGAGACCCAGTACTTC,CASSQVGFETQYF